This T cell receptor beta chain was found in a study of cytomegalovirus exposure and HLA in healthy donors. Study results and caveats: CMV serostatus was the only immune exposure information that was available. Later on, an analysis tied approximately 17,000 TCR beta sequences to HLA alleles at 0.05 false discovery rate. In a later analysis, the majority of CMV-associated beta chains seemingly showed HLA restriction.

Regarding this clone: The antigen is undetermined.

PCR employed 60 Vbeta and 13 Jbeta primers. Sequenced by immunoSEQ multiplex PCR; TCRdb stores in-frame clones only, minus some. The table has over 150,000 clones, more than 70% seen once. The sequenced sample consisted of PBMCs. This TCR was sampled from a woman in her thirties or forties in good health and CMV-seropositive.

CDR3 amino acids: CASTPGTYNEQFF. CDR3 bases: TGTGCCAGCACCCCGGGAACCTACAATGAGCAGTTCTTC. The chain uses TRBV27 and TRBJ2-1, with D possibly being TRBD2 (5 bases). The CDR3 length is 13 residues. V was cut by 7 bases and J by 2 bases, with 9 bases left in between. Germline V CDR1 and CDR2: MNHEY, SMNVEV (reference sequence).